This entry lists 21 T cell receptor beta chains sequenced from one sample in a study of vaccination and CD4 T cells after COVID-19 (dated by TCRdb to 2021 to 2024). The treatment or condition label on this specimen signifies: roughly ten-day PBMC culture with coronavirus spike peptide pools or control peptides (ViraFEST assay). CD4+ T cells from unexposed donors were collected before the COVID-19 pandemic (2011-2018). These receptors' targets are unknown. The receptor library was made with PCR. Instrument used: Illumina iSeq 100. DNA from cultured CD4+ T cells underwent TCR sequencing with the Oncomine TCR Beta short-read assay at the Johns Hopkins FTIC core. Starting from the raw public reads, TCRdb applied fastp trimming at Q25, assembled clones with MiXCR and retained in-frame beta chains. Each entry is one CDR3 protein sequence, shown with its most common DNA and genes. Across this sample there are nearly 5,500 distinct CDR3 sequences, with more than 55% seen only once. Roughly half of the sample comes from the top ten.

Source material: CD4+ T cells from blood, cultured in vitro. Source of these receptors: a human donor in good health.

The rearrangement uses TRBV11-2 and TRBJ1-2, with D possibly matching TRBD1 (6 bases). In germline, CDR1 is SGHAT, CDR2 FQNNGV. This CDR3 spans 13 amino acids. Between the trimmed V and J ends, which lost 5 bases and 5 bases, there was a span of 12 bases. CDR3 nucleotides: TGTGCCAGCAGCCCGGGGGCGAGGTATGGCTACACCTTC. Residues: CASSPGARYGYTF.

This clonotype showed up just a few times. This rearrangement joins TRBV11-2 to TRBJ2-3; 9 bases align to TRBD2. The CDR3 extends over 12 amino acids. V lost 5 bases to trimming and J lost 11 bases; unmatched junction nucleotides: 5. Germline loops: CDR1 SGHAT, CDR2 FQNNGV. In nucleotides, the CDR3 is TGTGCCAGCAGCACTAGCGGGTGGATGCAGTATTTT. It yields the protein CASSTSGWMQYF.

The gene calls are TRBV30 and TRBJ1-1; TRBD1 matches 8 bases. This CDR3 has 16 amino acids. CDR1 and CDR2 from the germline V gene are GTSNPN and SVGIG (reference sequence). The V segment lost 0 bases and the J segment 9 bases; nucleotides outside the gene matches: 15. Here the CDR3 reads CAWSVQWSGGGSKAFF. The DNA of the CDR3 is TGTGCCTGGAGTGTACAGTGGTCAGGGGGCGGCTCTAAAGCTTTCTTT.

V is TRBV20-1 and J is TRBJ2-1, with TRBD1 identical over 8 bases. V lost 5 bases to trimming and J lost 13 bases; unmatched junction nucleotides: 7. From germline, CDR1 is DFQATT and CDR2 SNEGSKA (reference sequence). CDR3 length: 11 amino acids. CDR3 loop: CSADPGQGQFF. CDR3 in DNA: TGCAGTGCTGACCCCGGACAGGGCCAGTTCTTC.

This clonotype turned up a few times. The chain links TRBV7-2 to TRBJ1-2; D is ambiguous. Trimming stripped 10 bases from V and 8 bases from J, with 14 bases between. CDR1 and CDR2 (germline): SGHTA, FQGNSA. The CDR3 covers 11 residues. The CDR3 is CATLYLGGYTF. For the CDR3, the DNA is TGTGCCACCCTGTATCTCGGGGGCTACACCTTC. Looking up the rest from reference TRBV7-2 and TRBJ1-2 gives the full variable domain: GAGVSQSPSNKVTEKGKDVELRCDPISGHTALYWYRQSLGQGLEFLIYFQGNSAPDKSGLPSDRFSAERTGGSVSTLTIQRTQQEDSAVYLCATLYLGGYTFGSGTRLTVV.

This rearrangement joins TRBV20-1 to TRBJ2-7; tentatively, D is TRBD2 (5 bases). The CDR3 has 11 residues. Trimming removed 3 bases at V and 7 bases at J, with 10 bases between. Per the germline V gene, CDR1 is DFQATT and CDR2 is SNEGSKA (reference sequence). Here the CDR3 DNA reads TGCAGTGCTAGGGACTCTTGGGAGCAGTACTTC. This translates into CSARDSWEQYF.

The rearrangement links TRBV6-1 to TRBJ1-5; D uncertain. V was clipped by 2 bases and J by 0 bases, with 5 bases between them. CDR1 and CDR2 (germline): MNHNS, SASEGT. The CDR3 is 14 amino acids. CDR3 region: CASSETYSNQPQHF. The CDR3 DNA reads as TGTGCCAGCAGTGAAACGTATAGCAATCAGCCCCAGCATTTT.

The DNA for the CDR3 is TGTGCCAGCAGCTTAGTGGGGCAGAACGAGCAGTACTTC. Protein sequence: CASSLVGQNEQYF. This rearrangement joins TRBV11-2 to TRBJ2-7, with D perhaps matching TRBD1 (5 bases). Germline CDR1 is SGHAT and CDR2 is FQNNGV. The length of the CDR3 is 13 residues. Deletions cut 1 base from V and 5 bases from J, with 9 bases between.

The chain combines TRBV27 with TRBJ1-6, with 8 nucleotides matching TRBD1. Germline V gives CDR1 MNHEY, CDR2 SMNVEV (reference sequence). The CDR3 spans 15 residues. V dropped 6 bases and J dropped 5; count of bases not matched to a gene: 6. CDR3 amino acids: CASSGQGSHNSPLHF. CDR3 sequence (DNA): TGTGCCAGCAGCGGACAGGGAAGTCATAATTCACCCCTCCACTTT.

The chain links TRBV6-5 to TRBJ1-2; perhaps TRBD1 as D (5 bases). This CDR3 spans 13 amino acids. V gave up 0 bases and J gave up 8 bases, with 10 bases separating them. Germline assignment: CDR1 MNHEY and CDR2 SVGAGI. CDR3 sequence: CASSYSIGTGYTF. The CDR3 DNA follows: TGTGCCAGCAGTTACTCGATTGGGACCGGCTACACCTTC.

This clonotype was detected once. CDR3 DNA: TGTGCCAGCAGCTTAGAAGGCGGCCTAGCGGGTATAAGGGGGACAGATACGCAGTATTTT. Protein: CASSLEGGLAGIRGTDTQYF. The chain couples TRBV7-9 to TRBJ2-3, with 8 bases fitting TRBD2. Germline CDR1 reads SEHNR; CDR2 reads FQNEAQ (reference sequence). V shed 1 base, J shed 3 bases, and the junction held 18 bases outside the gene matches. CDR3 size: 20 residues.

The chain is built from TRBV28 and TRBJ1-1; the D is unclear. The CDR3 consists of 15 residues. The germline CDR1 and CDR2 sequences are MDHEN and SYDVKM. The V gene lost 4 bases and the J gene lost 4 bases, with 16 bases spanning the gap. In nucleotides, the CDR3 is TGTGCCAGCAGTTCCCCGGGTGGGATGAGCACTGAAGCTTTCTTT. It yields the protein CASSSPGGMSTEAFF.

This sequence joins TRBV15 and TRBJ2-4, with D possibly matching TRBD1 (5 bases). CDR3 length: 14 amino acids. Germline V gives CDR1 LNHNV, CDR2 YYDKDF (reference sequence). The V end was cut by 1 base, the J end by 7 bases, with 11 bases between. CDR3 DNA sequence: TGTGCCACCAGCAGAGCGGCAGGGTTTAACATTCAGTACTTC. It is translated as CATSRAAGFNIQYF.

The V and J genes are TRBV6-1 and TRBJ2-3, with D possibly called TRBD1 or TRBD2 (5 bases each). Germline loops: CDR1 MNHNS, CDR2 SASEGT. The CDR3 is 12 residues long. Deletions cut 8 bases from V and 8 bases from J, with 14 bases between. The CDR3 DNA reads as TGTGCCAGCGCAGAGGGGCTCGGTACGCAGTATTTT. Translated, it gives CASAEGLGTQYF.

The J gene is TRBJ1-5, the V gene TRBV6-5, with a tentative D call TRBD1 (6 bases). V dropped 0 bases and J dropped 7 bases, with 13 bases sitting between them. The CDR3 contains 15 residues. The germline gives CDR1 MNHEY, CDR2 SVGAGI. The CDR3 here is CASSYSQSGEQPQHF. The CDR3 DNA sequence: TGTGCCAGCAGTTACTCCCAATCAGGGGAACAGCCCCAGCATTTT.

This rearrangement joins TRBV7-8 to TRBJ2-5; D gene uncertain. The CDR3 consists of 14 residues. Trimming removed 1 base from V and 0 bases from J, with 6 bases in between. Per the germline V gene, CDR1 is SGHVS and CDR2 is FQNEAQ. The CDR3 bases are TGTGCCAGCAGCTTAGAGATGTACCAAGAGACCCAGTACTTC. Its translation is CASSLEMYQETQYF.

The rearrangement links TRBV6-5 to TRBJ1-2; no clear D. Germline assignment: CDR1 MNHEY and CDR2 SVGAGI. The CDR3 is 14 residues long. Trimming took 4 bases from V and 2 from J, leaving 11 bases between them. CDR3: CASSFANRNYGYTF. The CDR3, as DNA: TGTGCCAGCAGTTTTGCCAACCGGAACTATGGCTACACCTTC.

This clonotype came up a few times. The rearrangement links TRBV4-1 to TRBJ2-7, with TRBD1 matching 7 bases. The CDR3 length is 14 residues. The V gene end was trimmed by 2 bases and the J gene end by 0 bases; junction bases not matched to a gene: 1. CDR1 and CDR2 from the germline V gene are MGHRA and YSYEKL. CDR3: CASSQQGDSYEQYF. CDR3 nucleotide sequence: TGCGCCAGCAGCCAACAGGGGGACTCCTACGAGCAGTACTTC.

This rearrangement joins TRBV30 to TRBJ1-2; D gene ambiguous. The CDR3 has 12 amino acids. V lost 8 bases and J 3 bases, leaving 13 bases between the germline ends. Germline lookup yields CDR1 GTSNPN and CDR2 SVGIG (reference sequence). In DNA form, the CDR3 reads TGTGCCGGTCCACGCGTAGACTATGGCTACACCTTC. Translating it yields CAGPRVDYGYTF.

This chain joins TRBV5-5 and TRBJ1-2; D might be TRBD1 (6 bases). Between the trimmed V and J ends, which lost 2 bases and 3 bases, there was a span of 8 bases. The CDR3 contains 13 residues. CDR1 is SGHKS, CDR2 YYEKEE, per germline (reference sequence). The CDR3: CASSFDRYYGYTF. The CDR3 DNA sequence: TGTGCCAGCAGCTTCGACAGGTACTATGGCTACACCTTC.

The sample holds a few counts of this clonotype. CDR3 sequence reads: CASSIAAGHTHF. DNA of the CDR3: TGTGCCAGTAGTATAGCGGCCGGGCATACGCATTTT. The chain links TRBV19 to TRBJ1-5; D is undetermined. The germline gives CDR1 LNHDA, CDR2 SQIVND (reference sequence). This CDR3 has 12 amino acids. V was clipped by 1 base and J by 15 bases, with 13 bases between them.